Following are 17 T cell receptor beta chains from one sample sequenced in a study of graft-versus-host responses after intestinal transplantation. Some clones are missing from TCRdb's copy, which holds only in-frame ones; the method was immunoSEQ multiplex PCR. The sample carries roughly 39,000 clones, 90% to 95% recorded once. These TCRs' antigens remain unknown. The material sequenced was unstimulated CD8+ T cells sorted from spleen or lymph node cells, taken before transplant. Every receptor here comes from a human donor who was the organ donor for an intestinal transplant.

The CDR3 loop is CASSKVGGVTDTQYF. Here the CDR3 DNA reads TGTGCCAGCAGCAAGGTGGGGGGGGTGACAGATACGCAGTATTTT. J is TRBJ2-3 and V is TRBV21-1; the table's D call TRBD2 went unverified against the DNA. TRBV21-1 is deemed a pseudogene. The CDR3 loop spans 15 amino acids.

The chain links TRBV19 to TRBJ1-1; tentative D call: TRBD1 (6 bases). CDR1 and CDR2 from the germline V gene are LNHDA and SQIVND (reference sequence). V dropped 5 bases and J dropped 1 base, with 14 bases sitting between them. This CDR3 spans 15 amino acids. The CDR3 loop reads CASSQRGGANTEAFF. DNA of the CDR3: TGTGCCAGTAGTCAGCGGGGGGGCGCGAACACTGAAGCTTTCTTT.

The chain links TRBV4-1 to TRBJ1-2, with D hard to call. Germline V gives CDR1 MGHRA, CDR2 YSYEKL. The CDR3 sequence is 12 residues long. The ends were cut back, 0 bases at V and 8 bases at J, with 7 bases in the middle. CDR3 in amino acids: CASSQEPGGYTF. The CDR3 coding sequence is TGCGCCAGCAGCCAAGAACCGGGGGGCTACACCTTC.

The CDR3 sequence is CASSPGLAGNEQFF. The DNA for the CDR3 is TGTGCCAGCAGCCCGGGACTAGCCGGCAATGAGCAGTTCTTC. The chain combines TRBV11-3 with TRBJ2-1; 9 nucleotides align to TRBD2. Unmatched junction bases numbered 5, after V lost 5 bases and J lost 6 bases. The germline V gene has CDR1 SGHNT and CDR2 YENEEA. The CDR3 loop spans 14 amino acids.

This chain connects TRBV5-4 to TRBJ2-3, with D perhaps matching TRBD1 (6 bases). The CDR3 has 13 residues. Trimming shortened V by 4 bases and J by 5 bases, and 11 bases separated the two germline ends. Germline lookup yields CDR1 SGHNT and CDR2 YYREEE (reference sequence). Written as DNA, the CDR3 is TGTGCCAGCAGCGAAAGAGGGGGAGATACGCAGTATTTT. Amino acids: CASSERGGDTQYF.

The rearrangement links TRBV5-1 to TRBJ2-7, with 10 bases identical to TRBD1. CDR3 size: 14 residues. V lost 4 bases and J lost 5; bases outside the gene matches: 6. The germline CDR1 and CDR2 sequences are SGHRS and YFSETQ. The CDR3 DNA follows: TGCGCCAGCAGCCTGGGGACAGGGGTTAACGAGCAGTACTTC. This sequence encodes CASSLGTGVNEQYF.

Concerning this clone itself: Other DNA sequences in the same sample also yield this CDR3. The V and J genes are TRBV4-1 and TRBJ2-3; D not resolved. The CDR3 contains 14 residues. Trimming left V 1 base short and J 0 bases short, with 5 bases between. CDR1 and CDR2 from the germline V gene are MGHRA and YSYEKL. Here the CDR3 DNA reads TGCGCCAGCAGCCAAGTGGGGAGCACAGATACGCAGTATTTT. Protein sequence: CASSQVGSTDTQYF.

In its sample, this clone was seen once. The rearrangement uses TRBV7-9 and TRBJ2-1; TRBD1 is a possible D gene (6 bases). The CDR3 runs 15 residues. Trimming took off 4 bases at V and 1 base at J, with 11 bases between the two ends. CDR1 is SEHNR, CDR2 FQNEAQ, per germline (reference sequence). The CDR3 DNA follows: TGTGCCAGCAGCTCCAACAGGGTTTCCTACAATGAGCAGTTCTTC. Amino acid sequence: CASSSNRVSYNEQFF.

The chain has TRBV30 and TRBJ1-1; D gene uncertain. The CDR3 is 12 amino acids. The V gene's germline CDR1 is GTSNPN and CDR2 SVGIG (reference sequence). The germline V and J ends were trimmed by 0 bases and 4 bases, with 6 bases remaining between them. In DNA form, the CDR3 reads TGTGCCTGGAGTGTTGGGAGCACTGAAGCTTTCTTT. As protein: CAWSVGSTEAFF.

The CDR3 spells CASSLGGAGGQQYF. The DNA of the CDR3 is TGTGCCAGCAGCTTAGGCGGGGCAGGCGGTCAGCAGTACTTC. The chain joins TRBV13 to TRBJ2-7, with D possibly being TRBD1 or TRBD2 (5 bases each). V lost 0 bases and J lost 8, with 14 bases in between. Looked up from germline, CDR1 is PRHDT and CDR2 is FYEKMQ (reference sequence). This CDR3 contains 14 residues.

The rearrangement links TRBV27 to TRBJ2-2, with TRBD1 identical over 8 bases. V lost 6 bases, J lost 2 bases, and 11 bases stayed unmatched. CDR3 length: 17 residues. CDR1 and CDR2 from the germline V gene are MNHEY and SMNVEV (reference sequence). The CDR3 DNA follows: TGTGCCAGCAGCGGTAGACAGGGGCCCCCAAACACCGGGGAGCTGTTTTTT. Translated, it gives CASSGRQGPPNTGELFF.

The V and J genes are TRBV9 and TRBJ1-6; no clear D. Per germline, CDR1 SGDLS and CDR2 YYNGEE. The CDR3 is made up of 18 amino acids. V was pared by 0 bases and J by 0 bases, with 13 bases between. The CDR3 protein is CASSVDPIPGSYNSPLHF. The CDR3 DNA is TGTGCCAGCAGCGTAGACCCGATCCCAGGCTCCTATAATTCACCCCTCCACTTT.

There are a few counts of this clone. The gene calls are TRBV5-1 and TRBJ2-7; D unresolved. CDR1 and CDR2 from the germline V gene are SGHRS and YFSETQ. The CDR3 totals 13 residues. V was cut by 0 bases and J by 5 bases, with 9 bases left in between. This chain's CDR3 is CASSLGPNHEQYF. The CDR3 coding sequence is TGCGCCAGCAGCTTGGGTCCTAACCACGAGCAGTACTTC.

The chain joins TRBV30 to TRBJ2-7, with D maybe TRBD2 (6 bases). The CDR3 consists of 14 residues. Germline V lookup: CDR1 GTSNPN, CDR2 SVGIG (reference sequence). Trimming pared 3 bases from V and 7 bases from J, leaving 19 bases between. The CDR3 protein is CAWSPSGGWLEQYF. In DNA form, the CDR3 reads TGTGCCTGGAGCCCTTCCGGAGGGTGGTTGGAGCAGTACTTC.

This clone was observed a single time. J is TRBJ2-1 and V is TRBV5-1; 11 bases line up with TRBD2. V was pared by 2 bases and J by 8 bases, with 6 bases of the junction left unmatched. Germline loops: CDR1 SGHRS, CDR2 YFSETQ. This CDR3 comprises 15 residues. The DNA for the CDR3 is TGCGCCAGCAGCTTTAGCGGGGGGGCCTATGATGAGCAGTTCTTC. It translates to CASSFSGGAYDEQFF.

The rearrangement uses TRBV5-1 and TRBJ2-2; D is possibly TRBD1 or TRBD2 (5 bases each). Germline V gene data show CDR1 as SGHRS and CDR2 as YFSETQ. With 2 bases removed from V and 6 bases from J, the gap between germline ends came to 20 bases. The CDR3 consists of 17 residues. The CDR3 DNA is TGCGCCAGCAGCTTTTCCTCGGTCGGGGCATACTCCGGGGAGCTGTTTTTT. Translation: CASSFSSVGAYSGELFF.

V and J are TRBV9 and TRBJ2-1; D is possibly TRBD2 (5 bases). Germline lookup yields CDR1 SGDLS and CDR2 YYNGEE. The CDR3 is 15 amino acids. V lost 2 bases and J lost 6, with 15 bases in between. For the CDR3, the DNA is TGTGCCAGCAGCGTCCCGGACGGGATACCCAATGAGCAGTTCTTC. Amino acid sequence: CASSVPDGIPNEQFF.